Shown below are 27 T cell receptor beta chains from a single sample sequenced in a study of cytomegalovirus exposure and HLA in healthy donors. The PCR contained 60 Vbeta and 13 Jbeta primers. Data came from immunoSEQ multiplex PCR; TCRdb stores just in-frame clones and leaves some out. The sample shows under 300,000 clones, 92% of them seen only once. Sequenced sample: PBMCs. The receptor set was obtained from a girl aged 2 to 10 in good health and CMV-seronegative.

The rearrangement links TRBV7-2 to TRBJ2-7; 9 bases line up with TRBD1. The CDR3 totals 15 residues. V dropped 5 bases and J dropped 1; count of bases not matched to a gene: 6. Germline values: CDR1 SGHTA, CDR2 FQGNSA. Here the CDR3 reads CASSLKGQGSYEQYF. In nucleotides, the CDR3 is TGTGCCAGCAGCCTGAAGGGACAGGGATCCTACGAGCAGTACTTC.

The chain couples TRBV5-8 to TRBJ2-3; 7 positions agree with TRBD1. This CDR3 has 14 residues. Germline lookup yields CDR1 SGHTS and CDR2 YDEGEE. V lost 4 bases to trimming and J lost 3 bases; unmatched junction nucleotides: 5. The CDR3 reads CASSRPTGTDTQYF. The CDR3, as DNA: TGTGCCAGCAGCCGACCGACAGGGACAGATACGCAGTATTTT.

The chain joins TRBV6-5 to TRBJ2-5; no clear D. This CDR3 contains 11 residues. V gave up 10 bases and J gave up 5 bases, with 11 bases separating them. Germline V gene lookup returns CDR1 MNHEY and CDR2 SVGAGI. CDR3 residues: CAISTGETQYF. In DNA form, the CDR3 reads TGTGCCATCTCGACCGGGGAGACCCAGTACTTC.

The CDR3: CASSPGVGQGDTEAFF. DNA of the CDR3: TGTGCCAGCAGCCCAGGAGTGGGACAGGGGGACACTGAAGCTTTCTTT. The gene calls are TRBV4-2 and TRBJ1-1; 11 bases agree with TRBD1. V shed 4 bases, J shed 3 bases, and the junction held 7 bases outside the gene matches. Germline assignment: CDR1 LGHNA and CDR2 YNFKEQ. This CDR3 contains 16 residues.

The rearrangement joins TRBV6-5 to TRBJ1-1; TRBD1 matches 10 bases. The germline CDR1 and CDR2 sequences are MNHEY and SVGAGI. There are 13 residues in the CDR3. After removal of 6 bases from V and 10 bases from J, the junction contained 8 bases not matched to a gene. For the CDR3, the DNA is TGTGCCAGCAGCGAGACAGGGGGCAGAGGAGCTTTCTTT. This codes for CASSETGGRGAFF.

The rearrangement joins TRBV28 to TRBJ2-3; D gene unclear. Germline CDR1 and CDR2: MDHEN and SYDVKM. The V gene lost 8 bases and the J gene lost 4 bases, with 13 bases spanning the gap. The CDR3 extends over 13 amino acids. Written as DNA, the CDR3 is TGTGCCAGCGGCACCTCTTATGCAGATACGCAGTATTTT. This translates into CASGTSYADTQYF.

The gene calls are TRBV5-4 and TRBJ2-3, with D perhaps TRBD1 (6 bases). This CDR3 contains 13 residues. V was clipped by 5 bases and J by 0 bases, with 7 bases between them. CDR1 and CDR2 (germline): SGHNT, YYREEE (reference sequence). Here the CDR3 reads CASSRGSTDTQYF. DNA for the CDR3: TGTGCCAGCAGTAGGGGGAGCACAGATACGCAGTATTTT.

The genes are TRBV9 and TRBJ2-1; TRBD2 aligns across 12 bases. Germline-derived CDR1 and CDR2 are SGDLS and YYNGEE. V lost 0 bases, J lost 1 base, and 8 bases stayed unmatched. The CDR3 is 19 residues long. The CDR3 DNA follows: TGTGCCAGCAGCGTAGCCCTGTCGACTAGCGGGAGATCCTACAATGAGCAGTTCTTC. Protein product: CASSVALSTSGRSYNEQFF.

The V and J genes are TRBV7-6 and TRBJ2-1; 10 bases are shared with TRBD2. The V gene end was trimmed by 8 bases and the J gene end by 4 bases; junction bases not matched to a gene: 8. Germline V lookup: CDR1 SGHVS, CDR2 FNYEAQ. This CDR3 has 15 amino acids. The CDR3 nucleotides read TGTGCCAGCGGGGAAGCGGGAGGGCCATACAATGAGCAGTTCTTC. Translated: CASGEAGGPYNEQFF. The full variable domain, with the rest looked up from reference TRBV7-6 and TRBJ2-1, is GAGVSQSPRYKVTKRGQDVALRCDPISGHVSLYWYRQALGQGPEFLTYFNYEAQQDKSGLPNDRFSAERPEGSISTLTIQRTEQRDSAMYRCASGEAGGPYNEQFFGPGTRLTVL.

J is TRBJ2-3 and V is TRBV12-5; D is possibly TRBD1 (6 bases). This CDR3 has 16 amino acids. Trimming removed 2 bases at V and 4 bases at J, with 16 bases between. The germline V gene has CDR1 LGHNT and CDR2 FRNRAP. The CDR3 is CASGLTRGGGPDTQYF. For the CDR3, the DNA is TGTGCTAGTGGTTTGACCCGGGGTGGGGGCCCAGATACGCAGTATTTT.

CDR3 in DNA: TGTGCCAGCAGTTCCCCAGTGGAGCAGTACTTC. Amino acids: CASSSPVEQYF. The chain carries TRBV27 and TRBJ2-7; D gene unclear. The CDR3 loop spans 11 amino acids. V was trimmed by 4 bases and J by 7 bases, leaving 8 bases between them. Germline V gene sequence: CDR1 MNHEY, CDR2 SMNVEV (reference sequence).

The chain recombines TRBV25-1 with TRBJ2-5; 9 bases agree with TRBD2. Germline trimming cut 2 bases from V and 5 bases from J; bases unmatched to any gene: 3. This CDR3 has 14 amino acids. Germline CDR1 MGHDK, CDR2 SYGVNS. The CDR3 loop reads CASSELAGIETQYF. CDR3 sequence (DNA): TGTGCCAGCAGTGAACTAGCGGGGATTGAGACCCAGTACTTC.

The rearrangement uses TRBV5-1 and TRBJ2-7; TRBD1 matches 7 bases. The germline gives CDR1 SGHRS, CDR2 YFSETQ. With V trimmed by 4 bases and J by 1 base, 2 bases remained unmatched. The CDR3 is 13 amino acids. In DNA, the CDR3 is TGCGCCAGCAGCGTGGACAGGTCCTACGAGCAGTACTTC. It specifies CASSVDRSYEQYF.

Notes on this clone: Its ends do not fully match the called genes, so a read error is possible. The rearrangement joins TRBV6-5 to TRBJ2-3, with D perhaps matching TRBD2 (6 bases). The germline gives CDR1 MNHEY, CDR2 SVGAGI. CDR3 length equals 12 residues. CDR3 bases: TGTGCCAGCAGCTCGCTGACGGGACTCTTCTCTTTT. This sequence encodes CASSSLTGLFSF.

The J gene is TRBJ1-5, the V gene TRBV7-2; TRBD1 matches at 7 bases. CDR3 length: 14 residues. V gave up 1 base and J gave up 5 bases; unmatched junction bases: 2. CDR1 and CDR2 (germline): SGHTA, FQGNSA. DNA of the CDR3: TGTGCCAGCAGCTTAGACAGGGGAGATCAGCCCCAGCATTTT. It is translated as CASSLDRGDQPQHF. The variable domain in full, with the rest retrieved from reference TRBV7-2 and TRBJ1-5, is GAGVSQSPSNKVTEKGKDVELRCDPISGHTALYWYRQSLGQGLEFLIYFQGNSAPDKSGLPSDRFSAERTGGSVSTLTIQRTQQEDSAVYLCASSLDRGDQPQHFGDGTRLSIL.

The chain links TRBV19 to TRBJ2-7; D may be TRBD2 (6 bases). CDR3 length: 12 residues. V was trimmed by 9 bases and J by 6 bases, leaving 15 bases between them. Germline CDR1 is LNHDA and CDR2 is SQIVND (reference sequence). CDR3 DNA: TGTGCCAGCTGCGGGGCTTGGGGCGAGCAGTACTTC. Translated: CASCGAWGEQYF.

This clone was picked up one time. The CDR3 protein is CASSVGTGQAFF. The CDR3 DNA follows: TGTGCCAGCAGTGTGGGGACAGGGCAGGCTTTCTTT. The V gene is TRBV6-5, the J gene TRBJ1-1, with TRBD1 matching 9 bases. V shed 5 bases and J 11 bases; nucleotides not matched to a gene: 6. CDR1 and CDR2 from the germline V gene are MNHEY and SVGAGI. The CDR3 extends over 12 amino acids.

V and J are TRBV7-6 and TRBJ2-6, with TRBD1 as a possible D gene (6 bases). V was clipped by 3 bases and J by 0 bases, with 12 bases between them. The germline gives CDR1 SGHVS, CDR2 FNYEAQ. This CDR3 contains 17 residues. CDR3 loop: CASSFGTYSSGANVLTF. In DNA form, the CDR3 reads TGTGCCAGCAGCTTTGGGACATATAGCTCTGGGGCCAACGTCCTGACTTTC.

The CDR3 protein is CASSSWTGGNYEQYF. CDR3 nucleotide sequence: TGCGCCAGCAGCTCGTGGACAGGGGGCAACTACGAGCAGTACTTC. The V and J genes are TRBV5-1 and TRBJ2-7; 11 nucleotides align to TRBD1. The CDR3 is 15 residues long. Looked up from germline, CDR1 is SGHRS and CDR2 is YFSETQ. Unmatched junction bases numbered 5, after V lost 3 bases and J lost 3 bases.

This chain joins TRBV11-2 and TRBJ1-2, with D possibly TRBD1 on 6 matching bases. The CDR3 length is 13 residues. Trimming removed 5 bases at V and 8 bases at J, with 15 bases between. Germline V gene sequence: CDR1 SGHAT, CDR2 FQNNGV. CDR3 nucleotide sequence: TGTGCCAGCAGCGACGTAACAGGGATGGGCTACACCTTC. It translates to CASSDVTGMGYTF.

This clone has a single count. This rearrangement joins TRBV10-1 to TRBJ2-7; 8 bases line up with TRBD1. The CDR3 has 13 amino acids. Germline CDR1 and CDR2: WNHNN and SYGVQD (reference sequence). Unmatched junction bases numbered 7, after V lost 7 bases and J lost 5 bases. CDR3 amino acids: CASNRQGLNEQYF. Written as DNA, the CDR3 is TGCGCCAGCAATCGACAGGGGTTAAACGAGCAGTACTTC.

The V and J genes are TRBV11-2 and TRBJ2-2; possible D gene TRBD1, 6 bases. This CDR3 spans 15 amino acids. Germline assignment: CDR1 SGHAT and CDR2 FQNNGV. With 1 base removed from V and 5 bases from J, the gap between germline ends came to 11 bases. CDR3 sequence reads: CASSLGAQGTGELFF. Here the CDR3 DNA reads TGTGCCAGCAGCTTAGGGGCCCAGGGGACCGGGGAGCTGTTTTTT.

This clone has a handful of counts. As DNA, the CDR3 is TGCGCCAGCAGCCCTCAGCAGGAACAGGTCAATCAGCCCCAGCATTTT. Translated: CASSPQQEQVNQPQHF. J is TRBJ1-5 and V is TRBV4-1, with D possibly TRBD1 on 5 matching bases. This CDR3 has 16 amino acids. The V end was cut by 4 bases, the J end by 3 bases, with 16 bases between. CDR1 and CDR2 (germline): MGHRA, YSYEKL.

V gene TRBV2 combines with J gene TRBJ2-1; 10 bases are shared with TRBD2. The CDR3 has 18 amino acids. The trim removed 7 bases at V and 5 bases at J, leaving 17 bases unmatched. Germline loops: CDR1 SNHLY, CDR2 FYNNEI. CDR3 bases: TGTGCCAGCACCATTAAACCTAGCGGGGGCCGCTATAACAATGAGCAGTTCTTC. This translates into CASTIKPSGGRYNNEQFF.

The chain links TRBV4-1 to TRBJ1-5; TRBD1 might be the D (6 bases). The V gene's germline CDR1 is MGHRA and CDR2 YSYEKL. The CDR3 extends over 15 amino acids. Deletions cut 0 bases from V and 6 bases from J, with 12 bases between. In nucleotides, the CDR3 is TGCGCCAGCAGCCAAGATAGTGGGGGCGGTCAGCCCCAGCATTTT. It translates to CASSQDSGGGQPQHF.

The genes are TRBV6-7 and TRBJ2-7; 11 bases fit TRBD2. TRBV6-7 is noted as an ORF with a role that remains uncertain. The length of the CDR3 is 16 residues. Trimming cost V 1 base and J 9 bases; bases outside gene matches: 11. CDR3 DNA sequence: TGTGCCAGCAGTTACTACCCAACTAGCGGGAGATGCGGGCAGTACTTC. Amino acids: CASSYYPTSGRCGQYF.

The V call is TRBV2, the J call TRBJ1-2; 12 bases fit TRBD1. This CDR3 comprises 16 residues. The V gene's germline CDR1 is SNHLY and CDR2 FYNNEI. V was clipped by 4 bases and J by 7 bases; unmatched bases: 10. This chain's CDR3 is CASSGDPGQGAVGYTF. As DNA, the CDR3 is TGTGCCAGCAGTGGGGATCCGGGACAGGGGGCTGTTGGCTACACCTTC.